The present entry profiles one TCR beta chain with its context. In this sample, this clone turned up many times. This clone's antigen is unknown. Base quality data are lacking; no much larger clone is found one base away. For this chain, trimming is 3 bases at the V end and 7 bases at the J end, and the number of junction bases without a gene match is 10. In the germline V gene, CDR1 corresponds to SGDLS and CDR2 to YYNGEE. Including cysteine and phenylalanine, the CDR3 has 16 amino acids. Here the CDR3 DNA is all that survives: 48 bases in frame from base 1. In the prospective study, participants were about 18 to 100 years old, resided in under 30 geographic areas of the United States, and were enrolled through a virtual design. Cohort assignment in the prospective study relied on participant-reported clinical history from a screening survey and a study questionnaire. Mobile phlebotomists in the prospective study collected whole blood, serum and a nasopharyngeal or oropharyngeal swab from every participant. Over a roughly two-month period, participants in the prospective study had the option of providing additional blood draws and questionnaires. Blood samples from the prospective study were shipped frozen or at room temperature prior to DNA extraction.

TCRbeta CDR3 regions were amplified from genomic DNA by means of the immunoSEQ Assay, a bias-controlled multiplex PCR. Processing in the source paper ran as follows. Within the assay, amplification of reference gene primers was used to estimate how many nucleated cells each sample contained. Sequence reads were collapsed and filtered to measure the absolute abundance of every unique TCRbeta CDR3 rearrangement. For each sample, productive Simpson clonality was calculated as the square root of Simpson's diversity index across productive rearrangements. Entries here come from immuneACCESS through TCRdb and include only in-frame sequences with V and J called. Some clones fail to appear in such tables; in the studies checked, an unresolved V gene covers under half of the shortfall, and the cause of the remainder is unknown. D and trimming were read from the DNA, whereas the V and J calls and clone size are those reported in that table. The sample contains approximately 250,000 clones, about 87% of them found a single time. The ten most abundant clones make up 0.95% to 1.5% of the sample.

These data are taken from a study of blood T cell repertoires in COVID-19 (TCRdb year 2020). Regarding the research as a whole: The collaborator samples originated in the United States, Italy and Spain and spanned the acute and convalescent phases of COVID-19. Nearly every sample came with metadata listing a de-identified subject ID, COVID-19 status, age in years and sex. Subjects who had been exposed to COVID-19, were actively infected with it, or had recovered from it provided the deeply sampled blood TCRbeta repertoires that made up the dataset. The repertoires were released in a freely available public database meant as a resource for research on the immune response to SARS-CoV-2. Samples came from the ongoing ImmuneRACE study (first 160 participants) plus 1,254 subjects from 6 global collaborators. The prospective study material was composed of cDNA or gDNA derived from T cells, B-cell-depleted T cells, or PBMCs. Where HLA class I and class II types were available, the types were taken from metadata supplied by the sample provider, not from assay-based typing. Broad study findings and their caveats: Clinical and demographic metadata were provided uncurated, with the amount varying by source and participant.

The sequenced sample consisted of PBMCs or T cells enriched from blood (not recorded which). The chain was built from TRBV9 and TRBJ1-6, with 7 junctional bases fitting TRBD1. This receptor was obtained from a woman aged 40 to 50 with acute COVID-19. The CDR3 sequence is CASSGGPGTANSPLHF. The bases read TGTGCCAGCAGCGGAGGCCCCGGGACAGCAAATTCACCCCTCCACTTT.